This T cell receptor beta chain was recorded in a study of CD8+ T cells in alopecia areata. General observations from the study: It was lesional scalp, especially alopecia totalis/universalis, that showed higher clonality than normal scalp.

As concerns this clone: Its antigen is unidentified.

Deletions cut 3 bases from V and 1 base from J, with 12 bases between. This CDR3 region has 15 residues. Germline values: CDR1 SGHNT, CDR2 YYREEE (reference sequence). Following extraction, RNA underwent reverse transcription to cDNA, which served as the sequencing template. Measured with immunoSEQ multiplex PCR; TCRdb has only the in-frame clones, and not every one. The data show 69,000 or so clones, with under 75% seen just once and over 15% held by the top ten. The chain combines TRBV5-4 with TRBJ2-3; D remains unclear. The input for sequencing was CD8+ T cells sorted from blood, taken at week 0. This TCR came from a human donor with alopecia areata. CDR3 DNA sequence: TGTGCCAGCAGCTATCCGCTGCGGCGCACAGATACGCAGTATTTT. Translated, it gives CASSYPLRRTDTQYF.